This TCR beta chain came from a study of OX40 agonist ivuxolimab in advanced cancers. About the full investigation: Ivuxolimab was a fully human IgG2 agonistic monoclonal antibody targeting the costimulatory receptor OX40 (CD134). Intravenous ivuxolimab was administered to patients every 2 weeks at six dose levels: 0.01, 0.1, 0.3, 1.5, 3 and 10 mg/kg. The purpose of peripheral TCRbeta sequencing was to test whether ivuxolimab changed TCR sequence diversity and led to clonal T-cell expansion. The paper describes the monotherapy dose-escalation part (N ≈ 52 patients) of the phase I trial of ivuxolimab. In the dose-escalation cohort, 75% to 90% of patients were male, and the mean age was 60 years with a range of 23 to 79. Three dose-escalation patients achieved partial responses, one with hepatocellular carcinoma and two with cutaneous melanoma. Prior anti-PD-1, anti-PD-L1 or anti-CTLA-4 therapy was permitted, and approximately 39% of dose-escalation patients had received checkpoint inhibitors. Of the roughly 50 dose-escalation patients, hepatocellular carcinoma was present in around 20, melanoma in approximately 15, renal cell carcinoma in 9 and head and neck cancer in 9. What the research found in general, with its limitations: In the 0.1-3.0 mg/kg groups, partial responders had among the lowest normalized peripheral clonal expansion, particularly in CD8+ T cells. After ivuxolimab, CD8+ T cells had more expanded clones than CD4+ T cells on average. At doses of 0.1 to 3.0 mg/kg, clonal expansion of both CD4+ and CD8+ T cells in blood was seen between baseline and week 6. Low levels of normalized T-cell clonal expansion were also shown by some nonresponding patients. Antigen specificity was not determined for the clonally expanded peripheral T cells.

The CDR3 measures 16 amino acids from cysteine to phenylalanine. Only the CDR3 DNA stays, 48 bases, in frame from base 1. V gives up 1 base and J gives up 2 bases, and the segment between their germline ends measures 15 bases. The germline V gene (reference sequence) provides CDR1 MNHEY and CDR2 SMNVEV. The trial excluded patients who had a history of autoimmune disease or who were on systemic immunosuppression. Peripheral blood for TCR sequencing was collected from all dose cohorts at baseline, on cycle 4 day 1, and on cycle 7 day 1. Samples came from an open-label, multicenter, first-in-human phase I dose-escalation trial of ivuxolimab. Adults with locally advanced or metastatic head and neck squamous cell, hepatocellular, melanoma or renal cell carcinoma were enrolled in the trial. Before TCR sequencing, CD4+ T cells and CD8+ T cells from peripheral blood were sorted into separate populations.

A note on this clone: Its specific antigen is unknown. Qualities for individual bases were not recorded, and no much larger clone is one base off.

Genomic DNA was extracted from sorted cells for sequencing of the TCRbeta CDR3 region. The immunoSEQ Assay was used for sequencing of TCRbeta CDR3 regions. TCRdb took over this immuneACCESS table, retaining in-frame rearrangements with V and J assigned. Such tables are incomplete; in checked studies, under half of the missing clones stem from an unresolved V gene, and the remainder is unexplained. This sample is represented by 43,000 or so clones; just under 90% of them were singletons. In total, the top ten clones hold around 6% of the sample. This receptor was identified in an adult with an advanced solid tumor such as melanoma, head and neck, liver or kidney cancer. The sequence joins TRBV27 to TRBJ2-7; no D gene can be assigned with confidence. Sequencing used CD4+ or CD8+ T cells sorted from blood, obtained in a trial of the OX40 agonist ivuxolimab. The CDR3 region reads CASSLLWTDRTYEQYF. The nucleotides read TGTGCCAGCAGTTTATTATGGACGGACCGTACCTACGAGCAGTACTTC.